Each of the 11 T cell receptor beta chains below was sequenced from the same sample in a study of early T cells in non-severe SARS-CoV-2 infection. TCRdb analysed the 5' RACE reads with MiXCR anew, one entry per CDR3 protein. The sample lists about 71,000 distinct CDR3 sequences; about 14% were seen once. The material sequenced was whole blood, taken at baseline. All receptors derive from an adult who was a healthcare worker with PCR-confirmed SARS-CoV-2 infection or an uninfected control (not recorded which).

In DNA form, the CDR3 reads TGCAGTGAGGCCCTAGCGGGAGGGGGTGGCCAGTACTTC. Amino acids: CSEALAGGGGQYF. The chain couples TRBV20-1 to TRBJ2-5, with 12 positions matching TRBD2. The CDR3 is 13 amino acids. The germline CDR1 and CDR2 sequences are DFQATT and SNEGSKA (reference sequence). The J segment lost 10 bases and the V segment lost 7 bases, leaving 10 bases of the junction unmatched.

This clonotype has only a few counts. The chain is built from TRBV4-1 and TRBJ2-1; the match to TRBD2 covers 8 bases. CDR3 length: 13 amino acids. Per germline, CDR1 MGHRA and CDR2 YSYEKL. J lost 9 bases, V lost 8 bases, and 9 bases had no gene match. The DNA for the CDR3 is TGCGCCAGCGCCGGGGGGGTGGCCAGTGAGCAGTTCTTC. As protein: CASAGGVASEQFF.

The CDR3, as DNA: TGTGCCAGCAGTCCCCAGCGGGAGGCCTCTTACAATGAGCAGTTCTTC. Translated, it gives CASSPQREASYNEQFF. This chain links TRBV28 with TRBJ2-1, with 9 bases aligning to TRBD2. Germline lookup yields CDR1 MDHEN and CDR2 SYDVKM. The V and J ends lost 5 bases and 4 bases, in that order; junction bases with no gene match: 9. This CDR3 spans 16 amino acids.

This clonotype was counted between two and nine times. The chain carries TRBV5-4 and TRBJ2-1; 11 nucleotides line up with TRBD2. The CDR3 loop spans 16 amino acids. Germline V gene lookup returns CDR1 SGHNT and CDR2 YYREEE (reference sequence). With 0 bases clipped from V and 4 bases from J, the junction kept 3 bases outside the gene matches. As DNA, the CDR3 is TGTGCCAGCAGCTTGGCGGGGACTAGCGGATACAATGAGCAGTTCTTC. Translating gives CASSLAGTSGYNEQFF.

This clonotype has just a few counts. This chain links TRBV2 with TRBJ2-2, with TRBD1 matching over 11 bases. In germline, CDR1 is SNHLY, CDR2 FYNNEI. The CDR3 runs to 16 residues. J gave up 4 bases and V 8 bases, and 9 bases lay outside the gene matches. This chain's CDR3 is CASGRDRGRSTGELFF. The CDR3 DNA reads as TGTGCCAGCGGCCGGGACAGGGGGAGGAGCACCGGGGAGCTGTTTTTT.

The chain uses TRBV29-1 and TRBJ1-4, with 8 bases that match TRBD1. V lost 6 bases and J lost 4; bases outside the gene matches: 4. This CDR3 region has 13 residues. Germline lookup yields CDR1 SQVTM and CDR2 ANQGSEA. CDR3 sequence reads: CSVIDRGNEKLFF. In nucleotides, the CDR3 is TGCAGCGTGATCGACAGGGGTAATGAAAAACTGTTTTTT.

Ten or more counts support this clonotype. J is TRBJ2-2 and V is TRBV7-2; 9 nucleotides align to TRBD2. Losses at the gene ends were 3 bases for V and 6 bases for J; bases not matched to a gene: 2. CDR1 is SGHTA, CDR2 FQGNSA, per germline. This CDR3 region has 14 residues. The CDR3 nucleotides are TGTGCCAGCAGCTTCTTAGCGGGAGCCGGGGAGCTGTTTTTT. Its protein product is CASSFLAGAGELFF.

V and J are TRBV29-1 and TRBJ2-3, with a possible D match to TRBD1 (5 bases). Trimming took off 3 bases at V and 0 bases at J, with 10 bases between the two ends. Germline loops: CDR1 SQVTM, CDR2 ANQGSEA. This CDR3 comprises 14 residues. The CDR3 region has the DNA TGCAGCGTTGATGTGGGGCTTAGCACAGATACGCAGTATTTT. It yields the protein CSVDVGLSTDTQYF.

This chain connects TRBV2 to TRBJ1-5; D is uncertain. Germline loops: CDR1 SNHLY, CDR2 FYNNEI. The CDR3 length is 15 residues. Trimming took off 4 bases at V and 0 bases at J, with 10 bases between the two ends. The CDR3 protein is CASSGNFNSNQPQHF. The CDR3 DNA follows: TGTGCCAGCAGTGGGAACTTTAATAGCAATCAGCCCCAGCATTTT.

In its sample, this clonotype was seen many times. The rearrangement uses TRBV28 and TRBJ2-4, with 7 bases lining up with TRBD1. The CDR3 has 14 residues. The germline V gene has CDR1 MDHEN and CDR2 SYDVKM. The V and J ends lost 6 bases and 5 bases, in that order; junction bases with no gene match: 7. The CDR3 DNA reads TGTGCCAGCAGCCTCACAGGGGCGCAAAACATTCAGTACTTC. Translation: CASSLTGAQNIQYF. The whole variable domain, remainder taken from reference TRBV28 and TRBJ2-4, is DVKVTQSSRYLVKRTGEKVFLECVQDMDHENMFWYRQDPGLGLRLIYFSYDVKMKEKGDIPEGYSVSREKKERFSLILESASTNQTSMYLCASSLTGAQNIQYFGAGTRLSVL.

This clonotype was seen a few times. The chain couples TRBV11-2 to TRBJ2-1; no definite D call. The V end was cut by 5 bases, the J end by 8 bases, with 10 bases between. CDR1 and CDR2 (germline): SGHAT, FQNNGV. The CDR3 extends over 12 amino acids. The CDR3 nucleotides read TGTGCCAGCAGCCCGAGCGCCCATGAGCAGTTCTTC. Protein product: CASSPSAHEQFF.